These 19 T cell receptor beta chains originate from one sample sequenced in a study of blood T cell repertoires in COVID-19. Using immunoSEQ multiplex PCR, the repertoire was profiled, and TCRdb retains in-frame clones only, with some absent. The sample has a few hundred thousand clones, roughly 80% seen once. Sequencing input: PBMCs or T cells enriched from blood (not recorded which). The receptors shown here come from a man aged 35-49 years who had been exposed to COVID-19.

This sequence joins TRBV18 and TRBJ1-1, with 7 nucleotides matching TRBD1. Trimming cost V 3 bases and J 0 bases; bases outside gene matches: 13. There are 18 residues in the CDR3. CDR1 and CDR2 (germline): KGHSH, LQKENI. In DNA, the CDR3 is TGTGCCAGCTCACCTCAAGGGGGCGGTGGGGTCGTGAACACTGAAGCTTTCTTT. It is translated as CASSPQGGGGVVNTEAFF.

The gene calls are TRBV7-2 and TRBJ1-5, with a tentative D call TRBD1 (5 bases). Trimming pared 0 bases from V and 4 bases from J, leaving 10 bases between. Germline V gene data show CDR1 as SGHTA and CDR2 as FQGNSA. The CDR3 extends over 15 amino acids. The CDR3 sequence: CASSLAGGGNQPQHF. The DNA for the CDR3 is TGTGCCAGCAGCTTAGCGGGCGGGGGTAATCAGCCCCAGCATTTT.

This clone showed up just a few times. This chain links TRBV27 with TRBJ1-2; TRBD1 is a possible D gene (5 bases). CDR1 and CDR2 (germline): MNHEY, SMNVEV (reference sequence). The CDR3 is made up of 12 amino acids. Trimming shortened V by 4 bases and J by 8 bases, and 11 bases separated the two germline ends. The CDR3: CASSSFRGGYTF. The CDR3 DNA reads TGTGCCAGCAGTTCCTTTAGGGGAGGCTACACCTTC.

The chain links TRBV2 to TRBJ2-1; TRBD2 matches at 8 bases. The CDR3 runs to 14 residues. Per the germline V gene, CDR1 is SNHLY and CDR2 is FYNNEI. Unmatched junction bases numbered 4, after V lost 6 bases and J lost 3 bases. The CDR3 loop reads CASSVTSGYNEQFF. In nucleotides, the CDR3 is TGTGCCAGCAGCGTCACTAGCGGCTACAATGAGCAGTTCTTC.

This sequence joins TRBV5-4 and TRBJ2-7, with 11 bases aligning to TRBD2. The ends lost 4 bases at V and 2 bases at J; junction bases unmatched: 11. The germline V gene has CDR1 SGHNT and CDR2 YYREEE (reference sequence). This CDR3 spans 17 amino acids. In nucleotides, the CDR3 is TGTGCCAGCAGCCCAGGCGCCGGGACTAGCGGACCCTACGAGCAGTACTTC. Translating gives CASSPGAGTSGPYEQYF.

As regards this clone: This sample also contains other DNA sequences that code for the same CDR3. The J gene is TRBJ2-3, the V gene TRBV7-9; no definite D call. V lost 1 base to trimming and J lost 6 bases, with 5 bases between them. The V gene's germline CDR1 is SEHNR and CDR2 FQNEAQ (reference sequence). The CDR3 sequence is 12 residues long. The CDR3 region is CASSLVADTQYF. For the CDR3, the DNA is TGTGCCAGCAGCTTAGTAGCTGATACGCAGTATTTT.

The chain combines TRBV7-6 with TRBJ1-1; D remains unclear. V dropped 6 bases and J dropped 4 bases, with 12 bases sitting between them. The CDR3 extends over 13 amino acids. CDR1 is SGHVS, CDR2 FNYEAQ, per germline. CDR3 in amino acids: CASSRSEVTEAFF. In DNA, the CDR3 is TGTGCCAGCAGTCGTAGTGAAGTCACTGAAGCTTTCTTT.

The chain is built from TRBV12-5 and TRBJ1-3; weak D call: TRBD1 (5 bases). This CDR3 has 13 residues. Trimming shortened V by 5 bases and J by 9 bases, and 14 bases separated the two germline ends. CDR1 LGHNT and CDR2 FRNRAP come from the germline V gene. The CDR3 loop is CASGPPAGVTIYF. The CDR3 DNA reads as TGTGCTAGTGGTCCCCCGGCGGGGGTCACCATATATTTT.

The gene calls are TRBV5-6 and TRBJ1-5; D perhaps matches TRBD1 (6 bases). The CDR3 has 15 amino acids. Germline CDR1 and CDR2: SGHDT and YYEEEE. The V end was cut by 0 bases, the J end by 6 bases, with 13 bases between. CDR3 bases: TGTGCCAGCAGCTTGGCTGACAGGCCGGGTCAGCCCCAGCATTTT. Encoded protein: CASSLADRPGQPQHF.

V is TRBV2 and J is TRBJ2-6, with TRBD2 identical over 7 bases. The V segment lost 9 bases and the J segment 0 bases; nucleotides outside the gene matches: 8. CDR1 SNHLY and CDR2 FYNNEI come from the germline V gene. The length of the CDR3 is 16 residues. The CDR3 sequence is CASKRTRLSGANVLTF. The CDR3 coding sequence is TGTGCCAGTAAAAGGACTAGACTCTCTGGGGCCAACGTCCTGACTTTC.

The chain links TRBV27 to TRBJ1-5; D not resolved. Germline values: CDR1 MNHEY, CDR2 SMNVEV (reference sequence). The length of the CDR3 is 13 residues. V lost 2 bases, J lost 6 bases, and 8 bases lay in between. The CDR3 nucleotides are TGTGCCAGCAGTTTACGCCCCGGTCAGCCCCAGCATTTT. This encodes CASSLRPGQPQHF.

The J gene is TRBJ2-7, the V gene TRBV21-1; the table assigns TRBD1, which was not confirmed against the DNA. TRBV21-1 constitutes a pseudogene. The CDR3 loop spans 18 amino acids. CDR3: CASSKACHRTGGRYEQYF. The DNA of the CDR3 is TGTGCCAGCAGCAAAGCCTGCCACCGGACAGGGGGGAGATACGAGCAGTACTTC.

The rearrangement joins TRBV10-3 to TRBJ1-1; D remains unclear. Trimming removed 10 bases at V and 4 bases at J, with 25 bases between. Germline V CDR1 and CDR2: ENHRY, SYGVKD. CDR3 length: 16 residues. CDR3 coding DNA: TGTGCCACCACGATCGGCGGGATCGCGGGAGGCACTGAAGCTTTCTTT. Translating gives CATTIGGIAGGTEAFF.

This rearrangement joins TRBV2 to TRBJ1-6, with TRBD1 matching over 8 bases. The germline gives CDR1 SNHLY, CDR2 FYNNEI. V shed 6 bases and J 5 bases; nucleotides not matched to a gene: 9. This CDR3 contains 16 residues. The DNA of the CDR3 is TGTGCCAGCAGCCTCCAGGGGGCTACAAATAATTCACCCCTCCACTTT. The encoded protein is CASSLQGATNNSPLHF.

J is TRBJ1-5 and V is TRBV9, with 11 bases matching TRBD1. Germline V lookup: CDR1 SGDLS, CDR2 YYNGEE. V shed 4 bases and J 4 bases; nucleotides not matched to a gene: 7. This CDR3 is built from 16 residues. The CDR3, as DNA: TGTGCCAGCAGCCCAGGACAGGGGGCTTTAAATCAGCCCCAGCATTTT. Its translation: CASSPGQGALNQPQHF.

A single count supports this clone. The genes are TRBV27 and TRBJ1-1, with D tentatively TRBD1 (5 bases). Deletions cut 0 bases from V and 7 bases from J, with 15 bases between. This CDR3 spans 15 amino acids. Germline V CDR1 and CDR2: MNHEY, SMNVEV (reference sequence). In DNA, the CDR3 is TGTGCCAGCAGTTTATCGAATTCAGGGTCTGGTGAAGCTTTCTTT. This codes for CASSLSNSGSGEAFF.

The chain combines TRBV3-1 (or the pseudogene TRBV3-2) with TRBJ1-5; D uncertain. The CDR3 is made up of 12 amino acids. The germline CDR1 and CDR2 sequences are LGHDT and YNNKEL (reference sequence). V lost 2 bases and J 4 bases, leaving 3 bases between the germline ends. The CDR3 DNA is TGTGCCAGCAGCCAACCGAATCAGCCCCAGCATTTT. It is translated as CASSQPNQPQHF.

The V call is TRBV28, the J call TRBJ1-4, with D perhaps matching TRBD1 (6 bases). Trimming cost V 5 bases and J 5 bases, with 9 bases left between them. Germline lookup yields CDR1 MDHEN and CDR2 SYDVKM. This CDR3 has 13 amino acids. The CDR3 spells CASSRGANEKLFF. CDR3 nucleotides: TGTGCCAGCAGTCGGGGGGCAAATGAAAAACTGTTTTTT. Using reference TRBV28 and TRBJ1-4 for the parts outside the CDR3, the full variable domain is DVKVTQSSRYLVKRTGEKVFLECVQDMDHENMFWYRQDPGLGLRLIYFSYDVKMKEKGDIPEGYSVSREKKERFSLILESASTNQTSMYLCASSRGANEKLFFGSGTQLSVL.

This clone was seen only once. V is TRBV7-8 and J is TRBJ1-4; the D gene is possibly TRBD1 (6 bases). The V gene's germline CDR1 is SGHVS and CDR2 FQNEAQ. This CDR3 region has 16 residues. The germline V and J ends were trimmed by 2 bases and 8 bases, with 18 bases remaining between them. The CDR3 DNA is TGTGCCAGCAGCTTAAGGGACAAGTTGGGGCGAGAAAAACTGTTTTTT. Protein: CASSLRDKLGREKLFF.